This TCR beta chain was obtained from a study of blood T cell repertoires in COVID-19. Study-wide background: Specimens from acute and convalescent COVID-19 originated in the United States, Italy and Spain.

With 5 bases removed from V and 5 bases from J, the gap between germline ends came to 10 bases. CDR1 is MNHEY, CDR2 SMNVEV, per germline (reference sequence). The CDR3 spans 13 residues. Under the authors' procedure: Reference gene primers were amplified, and this amplification served to estimate nucleated cell counts. The repertoire was sequenced with immunoSEQ multiplex PCR; TCRdb's copy has only in-frame clones and lacks some. D and trimming come from the DNA, and the V and J calls and clone size come from that table. The sample shows about 170,000 clones, almost 85% of them seen only once. The specimen was peripheral blood. The chain has TRBV27 and TRBJ1-5; D is unresolved. This clonotype was obtained from a woman over 75 with COVID-19, enrolled during active disease. CDR3 sequence (DNA): TGTGCCAGCAGTCTCCTGGGCGATCAGCCCCAGCATTTT. Translating it yields CASSLLGDQPQHF.